This T cell receptor (beta chain) originates from a study of shared clonotypes between healthy human individuals. For the study at large: Each donor's CD8 memory used one plate, CD8 naive two, each CD4 subset three.

As concerns this clone: Its antigen remains unknown.

The V and J ends lost 1 base and 4 bases, in that order; junction bases with no gene match: 5. The germline V gene encodes CDR1 MGHRA and CDR2 YSYEKL. The CDR3 totals 15 residues. Deep-level assay runs were performed. The authors distributed each subset's genomic DNA evenly over several immunoSEQ plates. Clones were sequenced by immunoSEQ multiplex PCR, and TCRdb holds only the in-frame ones, with some missing. This sample has under 2,000,000 clones, with over 85% found just once. CD45RO-negative, CCR7-positively selected cells formed the naive CD8 fraction, excluding terminally differentiated effector memory CD45RA+ cells. Study observations and caveats: A generally larger estimated richness was seen in naive subsets than in memory subsets.

This TCR was recovered from a man between 18 and 35 years old in good health. Sequenced sample: naive CD8+ T cells sorted from blood. The chain is built from TRBV4-1 and TRBJ2-7, with 9 bases identical to TRBD2. The CDR3 sequence: CASSQAPAGGYEQYF. CDR3 DNA: TGCGCCAGCAGCCAAGCCCCGGCGGGGGGGTACGAGCAGTACTTC.